Following are 21 T cell receptor beta chains from one sample sequenced in a study of shared clonotypes between healthy human individuals. Sequencing used immunoSEQ multiplex PCR; TCRdb keeps in-frame clones, though not all of them. The sample lists about 2,100,000 clones; just over 90% were seen once. In the naive CD8 group, cells lacked CD45RO and were positively selected for CCR7, so terminally differentiated effector memory CD45RA+ cells were left out. Sequences were obtained from naive CD8+ T cells from PBMCs. These TCRs come from a man in his late teens or twenties in good health. Some clones in this sample may be carry-over from other donors' samples.

This clone was seen once. J is TRBJ2-7 and V is TRBV6-1; TRBD1 matches 7 bases. This CDR3 region has 14 residues. Trimming cost V 8 bases and J 2 bases; bases outside gene matches: 9. Per the germline V gene, CDR1 is MNHNS and CDR2 is SASEGT. CDR3 coding DNA: TGTGCCAGCGGACCAGACAGGGCTACCTACGAGCAGTACTTC. Residues: CASGPDRATYEQYF.

In this sample, this clone turned up a few times. The chain has TRBV2 and TRBJ1-5; TRBD1 is a possible D gene (6 bases). V lost 5 bases to trimming and J lost 7 bases, with 12 bases between them. Germline CDR1 reads SNHLY; CDR2 reads FYNNEI. This CDR3 comprises 13 residues. The CDR3 reads CASSPQGGQPQHF. DNA of the CDR3: TGTGCCAGCAGTCCACAGGGTGGGCAGCCCCAGCATTTT. The whole variable domain, remainder taken from reference TRBV2 and TRBJ1-5, is EPEVTQTPSHQVTQMGQEVILRCVPISNHLYFYWYRQILGQKVEFLVSFYNNEISEKSEIFDDQFSVERPDGSNFTLKIRSTKLEDSAMYFCASSPQGGQPQHFGDGTRLSIL.

This clone has a single count. The V gene is TRBV28, the J gene TRBJ2-3, with no clear D. The V gene's germline CDR1 is MDHEN and CDR2 SYDVKM. The CDR3 loop spans 13 amino acids. V lost 5 bases and J 6 bases, leaving 12 bases between the germline ends. Written as DNA, the CDR3 is TGTGCCAGCAGTGAACGGAGAATGGATACGCAGTATTTT. Amino acid sequence: CASSERRMDTQYF.

With regard to this clone: With a much larger clone just one base away, this may be a read error. This sample includes further DNA sequences coding for the same CDR3. The chain uses TRBV28 and TRBJ2-7; D is ambiguous. The V end was cut by 6 bases, the J end by 3 bases, with 6 bases between. In germline, CDR1 is MDHEN, CDR2 SYDVKM. This CDR3 region has 11 residues. The CDR3 nucleotides are TGTGCCAGCAGCCTAAACTACGAGCAGTACTTC. Its protein is CASSLNYEQYF.

The rearrangement links TRBV28 to TRBJ1-5; 7 nucleotides match TRBD1. Germline V gives CDR1 MDHEN, CDR2 SYDVKM. The CDR3 is made up of 15 amino acids. J gave up 2 bases and V 7 bases, and 8 bases lay outside the gene matches. The CDR3 sequence is CASTLERGRNQPQHF. The CDR3 region has the DNA TGTGCCAGCACCCTTGAAAGGGGGCGCAATCAGCCCCAGCATTTT.

This clone was counted once. The V call is TRBV5-1, the J call TRBJ2-3; 8 bases map to TRBD1. Germline values: CDR1 SGHRS, CDR2 YFSETQ. The V segment lost 5 bases and the J segment 3 bases; nucleotides outside the gene matches: 8. This CDR3 has 15 residues. The CDR3, as DNA: TGCGCCAGCAGTCCCGGACAGGGCGGGACAGATACGCAGTATTTT. It translates to CASSPGQGGTDTQYF. The variable domain in full, completed from reference TRBV5-1 and TRBJ2-3, reads KAGVTQTPRYLIKTRGQQVTLSCSPISGHRSVSWYQQTPGQGLQFLFEYFSETQRNKGNFPGRFSGRQFSNSRSEMNVSTLELGDSALYLCASSPGQGGTDTQYFGPGTRLTVL.

This clone was seen a handful of times. The chain carries TRBV5-6 and TRBJ1-1; D is undetermined. The CDR3 extends over 13 amino acids. Germline-derived CDR1 and CDR2 are SGHDT and YYEEEE. Trimming stripped 2 bases from V and 4 bases from J, with 9 bases between. The CDR3 DNA follows: TGTGCCAGCAGCTTCTCCTGGGGCACTGAAGCTTTCTTT. Translation gives CASSFSWGTEAFF.

The CDR3 here is CASAILRGAGELFF. DNA for the CDR3: TGTGCCAGCGCAATACTTAGGGGGGCCGGGGAGCTGTTTTTT. V gene TRBV27 combines with J gene TRBJ2-2; D possibly matches TRBD1 or TRBD2 (6 bases each). Germline CDR1 and CDR2: MNHEY and SMNVEV (reference sequence). The CDR3 totals 14 residues. V was clipped by 8 bases and J by 6 bases, with 16 bases between them.

V usage is TRBV18 and J usage is TRBJ2-5, with 8 bases fitting TRBD1. The CDR3 consists of 15 residues. V lost 2 bases, J lost 4 bases, and 6 bases stayed unmatched. Germline V lookup: CDR1 KGHSH, CDR2 LQKENI. CDR3 sequence (DNA): TGTGCCAGCTCACCAGATTCAGGGGGCATAGAGACCCAGTACTTC. Its translation is CASSPDSGGIETQYF.

The chain joins TRBV5-6 to TRBJ2-7, with TRBD1 matching 11 bases. J gave up 3 bases and V 5 bases, and 4 bases lay outside the gene matches. Germline-derived CDR1 and CDR2 are SGHDT and YYEEEE. The CDR3 runs to 14 residues. The CDR3: CASRTGTGGYEQYF. For the CDR3, the DNA is TGTGCCAGCAGAACCGGGACAGGGGGCTACGAGCAGTACTTC.

The chain has TRBV2 and TRBJ2-7; 7 bases are shared with TRBD1. The ends lost 3 bases at V and 2 bases at J; junction bases unmatched: 13. This CDR3 comprises 17 residues. CDR1 is SNHLY and CDR2 is FYNNEI in the germline V gene. The CDR3 DNA follows: TGTGCCAGCAGTGATACCCCTACCGGGACAGAAACCTACGAGCAGTACTTC. Its translation: CASSDTPTGTETYEQYF.

This clone was observed a single time. The V and J genes are TRBV27 and TRBJ2-7; D is ambiguous. The CDR3 consists of 15 residues. Deletions cut 5 bases from V and 7 bases from J, with 21 bases between. Germline CDR1 is MNHEY and CDR2 is SMNVEV (reference sequence). The chain's CDR3 is CASSPLPGEAREQYF. Written as DNA, the CDR3 is TGTGCCAGCAGTCCACTCCCGGGTGAAGCGAGGGAGCAGTACTTC.

The genes are TRBV2 and TRBJ1-3; 8 nucleotides match TRBD1. With V trimmed by 5 bases and J by 13 bases, 4 bases remained unmatched. CDR3 size: 11 residues. From germline, CDR1 is SNHLY and CDR2 FYNNEI. The CDR3 loop is CASSLGQGIYF. CDR3 coding DNA: TGTGCCAGCAGTCTTGGACAGGGAATATATTTT.

The chain is built from TRBV30 and TRBJ1-2; 8 bases are shared with TRBD1. This CDR3 contains 14 residues. After removal of 5 bases from V and 10 bases from J, the junction contained 15 bases not matched to a gene. CDR1 GTSNPN and CDR2 SVGIG come from the germline V gene (reference sequence). CDR3 in DNA: TGTGCCTGGTTGGGATTACCAGGGGGCTCTCTCTACACCTTC. It translates to CAWLGLPGGSLYTF.

This clone was detected only once. V and J are TRBV4-1 and TRBJ2-6, with 7 bases fitting TRBD1. CDR3 length: 17 residues. J gave up 2 bases and V 1 base, and 5 bases lay outside the gene matches. Germline V gene lookup returns CDR1 MGHRA and CDR2 YSYEKL. The CDR3 region has the DNA TGCGCCAGCAGCCAAGCCGCCCAGGGGGCTGGGGCCAACGTCCTGACTTTC. Its protein product is CASSQAAQGAGANVLTF.

Notes on this clone: The same CDR3 can be traced to other DNA sequences in this sample. V gene TRBV28 combines with J gene TRBJ2-7; TRBD2 aligns across 10 bases. The CDR3 extends over 15 amino acids. Germline CDR1 reads MDHEN; CDR2 reads SYDVKM. The trim removed 1 base at V and 2 bases at J, leaving 2 bases unmatched. The CDR3 spells CASSLLAGGTYEQYF. DNA for the CDR3: TGTGCCAGCAGTTTATTAGCGGGAGGCACCTACGAGCAGTACTTC.

On this clone itself: Other DNA sequences of this sample code for an identical CDR3. J is TRBJ2-7 and V is TRBV27; 8 bases match TRBD2. The CDR3 spans 13 residues. Germline CDR1 MNHEY, CDR2 SMNVEV (reference sequence). The ends lost 4 bases at V and 3 bases at J; junction bases unmatched: 2. The CDR3 bases are TGTGCCAGCAGTTGGAGCGGGAGCTACGAGCAGTACTTC. This gives the protein CASSWSGSYEQYF.

The chain employs TRBV6-5 and TRBJ2-7; D call uncertain. This CDR3 is built from 13 residues. Germline assignment: CDR1 MNHEY and CDR2 SVGAGI. Trimming removed 2 bases at V and 5 bases at J, with 10 bases between. CDR3 nucleotides: TGTGCCAGCAGTTACCTACCATGGGACGAGCAGTACTTC. It codes for CASSYLPWDEQYF.

This sequence joins TRBV6-6 and TRBJ1-2, with TRBD1 identical over 7 bases. The germline CDR1 and CDR2 sequences are MNHNY and SVGAGI (reference sequence). The CDR3 contains 12 residues. With 5 bases clipped from V and 7 bases from J, the junction kept 4 bases outside the gene matches. The CDR3 is CASSDYRGGYTF. DNA of the CDR3: TGTGCCAGCAGTGACTACAGGGGTGGCTACACCTTC.

This clone has only a few counts. The CDR3 DNA follows: TGCGCCAGCAGCCAAGATCGGAGACAGCCCGAAGCTTTCTTT. Amino acids: CASSQDRRQPEAFF. The chain carries TRBV4-3 and TRBJ1-1; TRBD1 is a possible D gene (5 bases). Between the trimmed V and J ends, which lost 0 bases and 8 bases, there was a span of 13 bases. Per germline, CDR1 LGHNA and CDR2 YSLEER. This CDR3 spans 14 amino acids.

A note on this clone: Additional DNA sequences in this sample encode the identical CDR3. The chain employs TRBV9 and TRBJ2-3, with D possibly being TRBD2 (6 bases). Trimming took 0 bases from V and 2 from J, leaving 10 bases between them. The CDR3 has 15 residues. Germline CDR1 is SGDLS and CDR2 is YYNGEE. Written as DNA, the CDR3 is TGTGCCAGCAGCGTAGGCGCGGGACCCACAGATACGCAGTATTTT. As protein: CASSVGAGPTDTQYF. The complete variable domain, with remaining parts taken from reference TRBV9 and TRBJ2-3, reads DSGVTQTPKHLITATGQRVTLRCSPRSGDLSVYWYQQSLDQGLQFLIQYYNGEERAKGNILERFSAQQFPDLHSELNLSSLELGDSALYFCASSVGAGPTDTQYFGPGTRLTVL.